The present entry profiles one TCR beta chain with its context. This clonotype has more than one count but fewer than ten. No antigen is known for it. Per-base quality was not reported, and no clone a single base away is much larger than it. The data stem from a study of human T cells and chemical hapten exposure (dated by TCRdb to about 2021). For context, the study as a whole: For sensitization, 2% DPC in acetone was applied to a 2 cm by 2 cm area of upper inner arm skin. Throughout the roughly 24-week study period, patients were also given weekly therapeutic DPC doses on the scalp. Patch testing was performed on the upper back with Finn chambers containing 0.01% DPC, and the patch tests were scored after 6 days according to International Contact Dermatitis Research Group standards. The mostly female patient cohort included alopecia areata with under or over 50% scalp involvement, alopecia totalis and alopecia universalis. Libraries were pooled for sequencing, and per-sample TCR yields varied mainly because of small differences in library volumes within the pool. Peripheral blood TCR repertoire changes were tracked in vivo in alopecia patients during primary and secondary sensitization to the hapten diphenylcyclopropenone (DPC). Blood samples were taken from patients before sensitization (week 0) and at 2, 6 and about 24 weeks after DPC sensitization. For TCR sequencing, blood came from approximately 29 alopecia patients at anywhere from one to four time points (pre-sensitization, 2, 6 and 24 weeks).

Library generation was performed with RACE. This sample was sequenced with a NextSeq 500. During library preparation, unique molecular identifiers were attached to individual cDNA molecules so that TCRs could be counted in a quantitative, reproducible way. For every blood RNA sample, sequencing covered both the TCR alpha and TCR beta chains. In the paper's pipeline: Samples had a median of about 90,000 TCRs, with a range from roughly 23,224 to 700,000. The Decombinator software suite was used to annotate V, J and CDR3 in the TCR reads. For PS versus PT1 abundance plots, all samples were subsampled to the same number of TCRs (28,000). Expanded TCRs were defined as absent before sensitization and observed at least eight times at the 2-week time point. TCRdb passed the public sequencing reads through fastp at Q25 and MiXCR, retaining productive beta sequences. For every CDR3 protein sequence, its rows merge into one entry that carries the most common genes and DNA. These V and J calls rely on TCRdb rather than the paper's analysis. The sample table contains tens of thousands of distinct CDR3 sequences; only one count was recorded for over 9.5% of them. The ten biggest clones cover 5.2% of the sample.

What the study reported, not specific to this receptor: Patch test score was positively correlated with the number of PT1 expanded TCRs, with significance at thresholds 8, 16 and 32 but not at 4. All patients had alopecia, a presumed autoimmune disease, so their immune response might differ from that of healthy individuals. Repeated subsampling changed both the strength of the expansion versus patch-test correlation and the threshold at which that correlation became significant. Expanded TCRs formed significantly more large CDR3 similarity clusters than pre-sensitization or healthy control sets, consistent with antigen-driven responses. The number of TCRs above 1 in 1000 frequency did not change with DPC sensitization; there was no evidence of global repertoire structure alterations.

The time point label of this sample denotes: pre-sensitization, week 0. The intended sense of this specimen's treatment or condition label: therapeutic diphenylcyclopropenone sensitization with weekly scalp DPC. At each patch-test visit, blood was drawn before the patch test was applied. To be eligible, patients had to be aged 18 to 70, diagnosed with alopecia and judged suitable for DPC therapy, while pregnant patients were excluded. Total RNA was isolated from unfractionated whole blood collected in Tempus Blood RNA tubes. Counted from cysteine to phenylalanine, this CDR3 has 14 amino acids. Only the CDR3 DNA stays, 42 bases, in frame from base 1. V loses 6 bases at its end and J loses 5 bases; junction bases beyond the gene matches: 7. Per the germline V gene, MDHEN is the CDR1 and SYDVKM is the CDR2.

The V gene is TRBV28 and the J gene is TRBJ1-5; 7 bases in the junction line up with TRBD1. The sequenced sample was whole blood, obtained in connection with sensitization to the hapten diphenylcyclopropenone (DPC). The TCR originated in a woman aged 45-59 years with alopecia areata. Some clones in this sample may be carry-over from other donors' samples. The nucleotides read TGTGCCAGCAGGACTGACAGGGTGTATCAGCCCCAGCATTTT. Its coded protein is CASRTDRVYQPQHF.